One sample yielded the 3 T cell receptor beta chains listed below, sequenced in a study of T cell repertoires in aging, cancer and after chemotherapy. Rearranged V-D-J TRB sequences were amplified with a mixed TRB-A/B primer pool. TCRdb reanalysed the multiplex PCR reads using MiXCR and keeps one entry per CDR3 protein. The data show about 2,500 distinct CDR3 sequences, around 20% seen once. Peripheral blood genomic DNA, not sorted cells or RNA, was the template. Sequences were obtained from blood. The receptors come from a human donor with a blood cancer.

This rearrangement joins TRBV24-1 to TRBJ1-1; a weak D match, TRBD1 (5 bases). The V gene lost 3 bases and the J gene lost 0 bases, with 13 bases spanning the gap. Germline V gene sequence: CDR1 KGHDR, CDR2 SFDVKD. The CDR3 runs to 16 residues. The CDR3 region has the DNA TGTGCCACCAGTGATGGGGGGTTGGGGATGAACACTGAAGCTTTCTTT. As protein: CATSDGGLGMNTEAFF.

The CDR3 DNA follows: TGCAGCGAGGACAGCAATCAGCCCCAGCATTTT. Translating it yields CSEDSNQPQHF. The gene calls are TRBV20-1 and TRBJ1-5; D remains ambiguous. This CDR3 spans 11 amino acids. Germline loops: CDR1 DFQATT, CDR2 SNEGSKA (reference sequence).

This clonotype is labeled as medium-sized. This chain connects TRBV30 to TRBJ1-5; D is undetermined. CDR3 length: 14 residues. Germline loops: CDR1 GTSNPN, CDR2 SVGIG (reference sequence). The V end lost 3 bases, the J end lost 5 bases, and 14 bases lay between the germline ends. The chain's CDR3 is CAWRDSPRHQPQHF. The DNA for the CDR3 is TGTGCCTGGAGGGACTCCCCTCGACATCAGCCCCAGCATTTT.